This entry describes one TCR beta chain. V dropped 2 bases and J dropped 9; count of bases not matched to a gene: 7. The CDR3 runs to 13 residues. Germline V gene sequence: CDR1 GTSNPN, CDR2 SVGIG (reference sequence). Authors' processing steps: For nucleated cells, counts were estimated from reference gene primer amplification. Method: immunoSEQ multiplex PCR; TCRdb's copy keeps in-frame clones and lacks some. V and J calls and clone size are given by that table; D and trimming were obtained from the DNA. The sample consists of 95,000 to 120,000 clones, approximately 90% of them appearing once. This sample was included in a study of blood T cell repertoires in COVID-19. Whole-study context: Acute and convalescent COVID-19 specimens originated in the United States, Italy and Spain. Sources were T cells, B-cell-depleted T cells, or PBMCs; the material itself was cDNA or gDNA.

The rearrangement joins TRBV30 to TRBJ1-5; TRBD1 agrees at 7 bases. Sequencing was carried out using peripheral blood. The source of this sequence is a woman in her 50s with acute or convalescent COVID-19. In DNA, the CDR3 is TGTGCCTGGAGTCCGGACAGGCTTTGGCCCCAGCATTTT. Translated, it gives CAWSPDRLWPQHF.